Detailed here is one TCR beta chain. Its antigen is still unknown. Unique molecular identifiers tagged the TCR beta cDNA libraries. Out of about 0.9 to 11 million T cells, 480,000 or so cDNA molecules were generated. TCRdb fed the PCR reads into MiXCR, producing one record per CDR3 protein. The data contain approximately 460,000 distinct CDR3 sequences, roughly 46% of them seen just once; the ten biggest clones take up 12%. The data were obtained in a study of post-analysis software for immune sequencing data. Background on the study: Secondary progressive, relapsing-remitting and progressive-relapsing multiple sclerosis were among the included disease courses.

Study-level points and caveats: The F measure placed samples prepared in the same batch into strongly shared clusters. Multiple sclerosis was associated with a significant reduction in normalized Chao1 diversity relative to controls.

The specimen sequenced was blood. The clonotype comes from a girl between 5 and 17 years old with multiple sclerosis.

CDR3 sequence reads: CSASSPGLAGVEEQFF. CDR3 coding DNA: TGCAGTGCTAGTTCCCCGGGACTAGCGGGAGTAGAAGAGCAGTTCTTC. The genes are TRBV20-1 and TRBJ2-1; 14 bases agree with TRBD2. The CDR3 is 16 residues long. Germline CDR1 is DFQATT and CDR2 is SNEGSKA (reference sequence). V trimming: 3 bases; J trimming: 10 bases; junction bases outside the gene matches: 11.